The rows below give T cell receptor beta chains drawn from one sample of a study of blood T cell repertoires in COVID-19. Assay: immunoSEQ multiplex PCR; the TCRdb copy retains only in-frame clones and omits some. The table shows fewer than 200,000 clones, with approximately 86% occurring only once. Sequencing was carried out using PBMCs or T cells enriched from blood (not recorded which). These receptors originate from a man between 60 and 75 years old who had recovered from COVID-19. The CDR3 runs from the conserved cysteine through the conserved F or W. The D gene is left open where the match is weak. For some rows the clone size is stated as once, few or many, or as a class when expanded; others skip it.

DNA: TGCAGCGTTGAGGTCAGGGTCAACTCTGGGGCCAACGTCCTGACTTTC; CDR3: CSVEVRVNSGANVLTF; D: -; V: TRBV29-1; J: TRBJ2-6; size: -; length: 16
DNA: TGCAGCGTCGCCCCGACAGCGAACACCGGGGAGCTGTTTTTT; CDR3: CSVAPTANTGELFF; D: -; V: TRBV29-1; J: TRBJ2-2; size: -; length: 14
DNA: TGTGCCAGCAGTTTTGGCCCTCAAGCCAACGTCCTGACTTTC; CDR3: CASSFGPQANVLTF; D: -; V: TRBV28; J: TRBJ2-6; size: -; length: 14
DNA: TGTGCCAGCATTTTCAGCAGGGGCCTGAACACTGAAGCTTTCTTT; CDR3: CASIFSRGLNTEAFF; D: -; V: TRBV2; J: TRBJ1-1; size: once; length: 15
DNA: TGTGCCAGCAGTTCAAGGTCCACAGTGACTTCACCCCTCCACTTT; CDR3: CASSSRSTVTSPLHF; D: -; V: TRBV28; J: TRBJ1-6; size: -; length: 15
DNA: TGCGCCAGCAGTCAATTCACTTACGGCACTGAAGCTTTCTTT; CDR3: CASSQFTYGTEAFF; D: -; V: TRBV23-1; J: TRBJ1-1; size: -; length: 14
DNA: TGTGCCAGTAGTACCGAGCGGGGAGACAGGGGGAGTCAGCCCCAGCATTTT; CDR3: CASSTERGDRGSQPQHF; D: TRBD1; V: TRBV19; J: TRBJ1-5; size: -; length: 17
DNA: TGTGCCAGCAGCTCAAGACTAGCGGGGGGGCTAGCCAAAAACATTCAGTACTTC; CDR3: CASSSRLAGGLAKNIQYF; D: -; V: TRBV21-1; J: TRBJ2-4; size: -; length: 18
DNA: TGTGCCAGCAGCTTGGCAGGGACTTACTCTGGAAACACCATATATTTT; CDR3: CASSLAGTYSGNTIYF; D: -; V: TRBV5-6; J: TRBJ1-3; size: -; length: 16
DNA: TGCGCCAGCAGCTTTAAACTAGCGGGCAACACCGGGGAGCTGTTTTTT; CDR3: CASSFKLAGNTGELFF; D: TRBD2; V: TRBV5-1; J: TRBJ2-2; size: -; length: 16
DNA: TGTGCCAGCAGTTTCCAGGGGAACAATGAAAAACTGTTTTTT; CDR3: CASSFQGNNEKLFF; D: -; V: TRBV28; J: TRBJ1-4; size: -; length: 14
DNA: TGTGCCAGCAGCATAGACAGGGCCACTGGTATACTGTTTTTT; CDR3: CASSIDRATGILFF; D: TRBD1; V: TRBV3-1/TRBV3-2; J: TRBJ1-4; size: -; length: 14
DNA: TGTGCCAGCAGCTTAACAGCTAACTATGGCTACACCTTC; CDR3: CASSLTANYGYTF; D: -; V: TRBV11-2; J: TRBJ1-2; size: few; length: 13
DNA: TGTGCCTGGAGCGCAGTCACTAATGAAAAACTGTTTTTT; CDR3: CAWSAVTNEKLFF; D: -; V: TRBV30; J: TRBJ1-4; size: -; length: 13
DNA: TGTGCCAGCACCAGCGTGCTTGGCACTGAAGCTTTCTTT; CDR3: CASTSVLGTEAFF; D: -; V: TRBV3-1/TRBV3-2; J: TRBJ1-1; size: -; length: 13
DNA: TGTGCCAGTACAAATATGGGCACCGGGACTTTACTAGCCAAAAACATTCAGTACTTC; CDR3: CASTNMGTGTLLAKNIQYF; D: -; V: TRBV19; J: TRBJ2-4; size: -; length: 19
DNA: TGTGCCAGCAGTTTAAACGTCAACAAGGGGTCTCCCCTCCACTTT; CDR3: CASSLNVNKGSPLHF; D: -; V: TRBV27; J: TRBJ1-6; size: -; length: 15
DNA: TGTGCCGCCGGGGGGGGCGTGAACACTGAAGCTTTCTTT; CDR3: CAAGGGVNTEAFF; D: -; V: TRBV6-5; J: TRBJ1-1; size: -; length: 13
DNA: TGTGCCTGGAGGACCCGGCGGGAGGGCCTTTGTAATGAGCAGTTCTTC; CDR3: CAWRTRREGLCNEQFF; D: TRBD2; V: TRBV30; J: TRBJ2-1; size: -; length: 16
DNA: TGTGCCAGCTCACCGCGACAGAGCATGAACACTGAAGCTTTCTTT; CDR3: CASSPRQSMNTEAFF; D: -; V: TRBV18; J: TRBJ1-1; size: -; length: 15
DNA: TGTGCCAGCAGTGAAAATCCGGGCCCCCTTCGGGGCGGGGAGCTGTTTTTT; CDR3: CASSENPGPLRGGELFF; D: -; V: TRBV6-1; J: TRBJ2-2; size: -; length: 17
DNA: TGCGCCAGCAGCTCCCGGACTAGCGGGCAGAGCTACTTC; CDR3: CASSSRTSGQSYF; D: TRBD2; V: TRBV5-1; J: TRBJ2-7; size: -; length: 13
DNA: TGTGCCAGCAGCGCGGACAGTCTTGAAGCTTTCTTT; CDR3: CASSADSLEAFF; D: -; V: TRBV9; J: TRBJ1-1; size: -; length: 12
DNA: TGTGCCAGCAGCTTACCCTCAGATACGCAGTATTTT; CDR3: CASSLPSDTQYF; D: -; V: TRBV7-3; J: TRBJ2-3; size: -; length: 12
DNA: TGTGCCAGCTCACCGACGACAGGGGGGATCATCAGGGTTCAGTACTTC; CDR3: CASSPTTGGIIRVQYF; D: TRBD1; V: TRBV18; J: TRBJ2-4; size: -; length: 16
DNA: TGTGCCAGCTCGAGAGGCGGGACGGGAGGGTCAGATACGCAGTATTTT; CDR3: CASSRGGTGGSDTQYF; D: TRBD2; V: TRBV7-2; J: TRBJ2-3; size: -; length: 16
DNA: TGCGCCAGCAGCTTCGACAGGCGATTTAATGAAAAACTGTTTTTT; CDR3: CASSFDRRFNEKLFF; D: -; V: TRBV5-1; J: TRBJ1-4; size: -; length: 15
DNA: TGTGCCAGCAGTTTACTTTCAGGGCGTGATACGCAGTATTTT; CDR3: CASSLLSGRDTQYF; D: -; V: TRBV28; J: TRBJ2-3; size: few; length: 14
DNA: TGCGCCAGCAGGCGCGATCTAGCGGTTCACTACGAGCAGTACTTC; CDR3: CASRRDLAVHYEQYF; D: TRBD2; V: TRBV5-1; J: TRBJ2-7; size: -; length: 15
DNA: TGTGCCAGCAGTGAGCGATCCTTGAGCGCGCAAGTACTGTTTTTT; CDR3: CASSERSLSAQVLFF; D: -; V: TRBV6-1; J: TRBJ1-4; size: -; length: 15
DNA: TGTGCCAGCAGCCCACAGGGGTTTGGTGAAAAACTGTTTTTT; CDR3: CASSPQGFGEKLFF; D: TRBD1; V: TRBV3-1/TRBV3-2; J: TRBJ1-4; size: -; length: 14
DNA: TGTGTCAGCAGCCCCGCGAACACCGGGGAGCTGTTTTTT; CDR3: CVSSPANTGELFF; D: -; V: TRBV14; J: TRBJ2-2; size: -; length: 13
DNA: TGTGCCATCCAAGAGAGGGCTAATGAAAAACTGTTTTTT; CDR3: CAIQERANEKLFF; D: -; V: TRBV28; J: TRBJ1-4; size: -; length: 13
DNA: TGTGCCAGCAGCCCCCTGGCGGGGGCGAATTCACCCCTCCACTTT; CDR3: CASSPLAGANSPLHF; D: -; V: TRBV6-5; J: TRBJ1-6; size: -; length: 15
DNA: TGTGCCAGCAGCTGGACAGGGGGCGCTCGGGGCTACACCTTC; CDR3: CASSWTGGARGYTF; D: TRBD1; V: TRBV11-2; J: TRBJ1-2; size: -; length: 14
DNA: TGTGCCACCAGCAGAGAGACCGGGGGGAATTCACCCCTCCACTTT; CDR3: CATSRETGGNSPLHF; D: -; V: TRBV15; J: TRBJ1-6; size: -; length: 15
DNA: TGTGCCAGTAGTGGGCAGGGGGTAACCTATGGCTACACCTTC; CDR3: CASSGQGVTYGYTF; D: TRBD1; V: TRBV19; J: TRBJ1-2; size: -; length: 14
DNA: TGCAGTGCTAAGACAGGGAATGGCTACACCTTC; CDR3: CSAKTGNGYTF; D: TRBD1; V: TRBV20-1; J: TRBJ1-2; size: once; length: 11
DNA: TGTGCCACCAGCGGCACAGGGCTGGGGGACACTGAAGCTTTCTTT; CDR3: CATSGTGLGDTEAFF; D: -; V: TRBV15; J: TRBJ1-1; size: -; length: 15
DNA: TGTGCCAGCAGCCAGGGGGATTTGACAGGCTCTGGAAACACCATATATTTT; CDR3: CASSQGDLTGSGNTIYF; D: -; V: TRBV4-2; J: TRBJ1-3; size: once; length: 17
DNA: TGTGCCAGCAGTTTGGTCGGGACTAGCACTTTCGAGCAGTACTTC; CDR3: CASSLVGTSTFEQYF; D: TRBD2; V: TRBV28; J: TRBJ2-7; size: -; length: 15
DNA: TGTGCCAGCAGTTGGGACACCACTAACTATGGCTACACCTTC; CDR3: CASSWDTTNYGYTF; D: -; V: TRBV28; J: TRBJ1-2; size: -; length: 14
DNA: TGTGCCAGCAGTTCAGGGACTAGCGGGGCAACAGATACGCAGTATTTT; CDR3: CASSSGTSGATDTQYF; D: TRBD2; V: TRBV27; J: TRBJ2-3; size: once; length: 16
DNA: TGCGCCAGCAGCTTGGAAAGTAGGAGTAACTATGGCTACACCTTC; CDR3: CASSLESRSNYGYTF; D: -; V: TRBV5-1; J: TRBJ1-2; size: -; length: 15
DNA: TGTGCCACCAGTGCGGGGTATGGCTACACCTTC; CDR3: CATSAGYGYTF; D: -; V: TRBV24-1; J: TRBJ1-2; size: -; length: 11
DNA: TGCGCCAGCAGCGCGACTAGCGCCCAAGAGACCCAGTACTTC; CDR3: CASSATSAQETQYF; D: TRBD2; V: TRBV5-1; J: TRBJ2-5; size: -; length: 14
DNA: TGTGCCAGCAGCACTCGGACTAGCGGGACAGCCAATGAGCAGTTCTTC; CDR3: CASSTRTSGTANEQFF; D: TRBD2; V: TRBV7-9; J: TRBJ2-1; size: -; length: 16
DNA: TGTGCCAGCACCAAAACCGGGACTAGCGGGACCGGGGAGCTGTTTTTT; CDR3: CASTKTGTSGTGELFF; D: TRBD2; V: TRBV9; J: TRBJ2-2; size: -; length: 16
DNA: TGTGCCAGTAGTCTCGACAGGGGTAGTACTGAAAAACTGTTTTTT; CDR3: CASSLDRGSTEKLFF; D: TRBD1; V: TRBV19; J: TRBJ1-4; size: -; length: 15
DNA: TGCAGCGGCAGGCCCGGGGTCGGGGAGCAGTTCTTC; CDR3: CSGRPGVGEQFF; D: -; V: TRBV29-1; J: TRBJ2-1; size: -; length: 12
DNA: TGTGCCAGCAGTTCCGGGACTAGACATACCGGGGAGCTGTTTTTT; CDR3: CASSSGTRHTGELFF; D: TRBD2; V: TRBV5-5; J: TRBJ2-2; size: -; length: 15
DNA: TGTGCCAGCAGCTTAAGCGGGAGAGGCGAGCAGTACTTC; CDR3: CASSLSGRGEQYF; D: TRBD2; V: TRBV5-4; J: TRBJ2-7; size: -; length: 13
DNA: TGTGCCAGTAGTATCGGTGGCGGGGAGCTGTTTTTT; CDR3: CASSIGGGELFF; D: -; V: TRBV19; J: TRBJ2-2; size: once; length: 12